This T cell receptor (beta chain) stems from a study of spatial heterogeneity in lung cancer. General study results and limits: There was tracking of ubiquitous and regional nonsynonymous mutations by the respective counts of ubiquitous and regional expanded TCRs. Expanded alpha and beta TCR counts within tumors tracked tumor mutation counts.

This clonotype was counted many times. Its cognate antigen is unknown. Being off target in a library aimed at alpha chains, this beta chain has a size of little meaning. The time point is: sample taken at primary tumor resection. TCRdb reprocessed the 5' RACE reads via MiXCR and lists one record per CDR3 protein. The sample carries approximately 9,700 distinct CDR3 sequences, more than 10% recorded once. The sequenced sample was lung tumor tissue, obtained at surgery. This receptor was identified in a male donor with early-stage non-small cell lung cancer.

Here the CDR3 reads CASSRWTSRIDTQYF. CDR3 coding DNA: TGTGCCAGCAGTCGCTGGACTAGTCGCATTGATACGCAGTATTTT. V usage is TRBV5-4 and J usage is TRBJ2-3; 7 bases are a match to TRBD2. This CDR3 comprises 15 residues. Germline CDR1 and CDR2: SGHNT and YYREEE (reference sequence). V gave up 5 bases and J gave up 6 bases; unmatched junction bases: 12.